This T cell receptor beta chain comes out of a study of blood T cell repertoires in COVID-19. About the study: Acute and convalescent COVID-19 samples came from the United States, Italy and Spain. The analysed material was cDNA or gDNA that came from T cells, B-cell-depleted T cells, or PBMCs.

V lost 2 bases and J lost 6; bases outside the gene matches: 7. CDR1 SGHTA and CDR2 FQGNSA come from the germline V gene. This CDR3 has 15 residues. Per the study methods: Estimates of nucleated cell counts were drawn from the amplification of reference gene primers. Repertoires were generated with immunoSEQ multiplex PCR, while TCRdb's copy carries only in-frame clones and drops some. V, J and clone size are those of that table, while D and trimming were read from the DNA. The repertoire has 150,000 to 200,000 clones, about 80% of them found once; the top ten carry around 2.4%. The sequenced sample was peripheral blood. J is TRBJ2-7 and V is TRBV7-2; 10 positions agree with TRBD2. The receptor was isolated from a human donor with acute or convalescent COVID-19. The donor label of this sample is uncertain. The CDR3 sequence: CASSLSGRESGEQYF. In DNA, the CDR3 is TGTGCCAGCAGCTTAAGCGGGAGGGAAAGTGGCGAGCAGTACTTC.